A selection of T cell receptor beta chains follows, all from one sample in a study of graft-versus-host responses after intestinal transplantation. The antigens these receptors bind are not known. TCRdb's table, derived via immunoSEQ multiplex PCR, lists solely in-frame clones and lacks some. This table has about 31,000 clones, about four fifths appearing once. This sample comprised unstimulated CD8+ T cells sorted from spleen or lymph node cells, obtained before intestinal transplant. The receptor source for this set is a human donor who received an intestinal transplant. CDR3s include the opening cysteine and the closing phenylalanine or tryptophan. D genes are given only for firm matches. Only part of the rows carry a size: once, few, many, or a class if the clone is expanded.

TGTGCCAGCAGCTTGGGACTAGCGGGGGTCCAAGAGACCCAGTACTTC CASSLGLAGVQETQYF TRBV5-6 TRBD2 - TRBJ2-5
TGTGCCAGCAGCGGGAGGGGGAGCTCCTACAATGAGCAGTTCTTC CASSGRGSSYNEQFF TRBV13 - - TRBJ2-1
TGTGCCAGCAGGCGCGTAGTAGAGAATGAGCAGTTCTTC CASRRVVENEQFF TRBV28 - - TRBJ2-1
TGTGCCAGCAGCTTCCCCTTTTTCGATACGCAGTATTTT CASSFPFFDTQYF TRBV7-9 - - TRBJ2-3
TGTGCCAGCAGCCGAAGCCCACAGGGGAGCTACGAGCAGTACTTC CASSRSPQGSYEQYF TRBV7-9 TRBD1 - TRBJ2-7
TGTGCCAGCAGCCCCGGGACAACTATTTACGAGCAGTACTTC CASSPGTTIYEQYF TRBV6-1 - few TRBJ2-7
TGTGCCAGCAGTTCACAGGGGTTCAATAGCAATCAGCCCCAGCATTTT CASSSQGFNSNQPQHF TRBV28 TRBD1 - TRBJ1-5
TGTGCCAGCAGCTTAGCTACAGGGGATAGCAATCAGCCCCAGCATTTT CASSLATGDSNQPQHF TRBV7-9 TRBD1 - TRBJ1-5
TGTGCCAGCAGCCCGTCATCAGGGGAGGGCCCTAATGAGCAGTTCTTC CASSPSSGEGPNEQFF TRBV13 - - TRBJ2-1
TGCGCCAGCAGCCAAGAAGGGGGCTCCTACAATGAGCAGTTCTTC CASSQEGGSYNEQFF TRBV4-1 - - TRBJ2-1
TGTGCCAGCAGTCCACGGACTAGTCTCACCGGGGAGCTGTTTTTT CASSPRTSLTGELFF TRBV28 TRBD2 - TRBJ2-2
TGTGCCAGCAGTTCAACCGGGACTAGCTTCAATGAGCAGTTCTTC CASSSTGTSFNEQFF TRBV27 TRBD2 - TRBJ2-1
TGCGCCAGCAGCCATCGCCTGCGAGACGGGTTCGGGTATGAGCAGTTCTTC CASSHRLRDGFGYEQFF TRBV4-1 - - TRBJ2-1
TGTGCCAGCAGCTTGAGGTCCGGGACAGGGGAATACGAGCAGTACTTC CASSLRSGTGEYEQYF TRBV7-9 TRBD1 - TRBJ2-7
TGTGCCAGCAGCGGACAGGGGGCGGGCTATGGCTACACCTTC CASSGQGAGYGYTF TRBV5-8 TRBD1 - TRBJ1-2
TGTGCCAGCAGCCCTTTCGGACTAGTGCGTACAGCGTACGAGCAGTACTTC CASSPFGLVRTAYEQYF TRBV11-2 TRBD2 - TRBJ2-7
TGCGCCAGCAGCATTCCGGGACTCCAGCAGTTCTTC CASSIPGLQQFF TRBV5-1 - - TRBJ2-1
TGTGCCAGCTTACCGGGACTAGCGGATAATGAGCAGTTCTTC CASLPGLADNEQFF TRBV5-6 TRBD2 - TRBJ2-1
TGCGCCAGCAGCCCGGACAGTGGTGATGAAAAACTGTTTTTT CASSPDSGDEKLFF TRBV4-1 - medium-sized TRBJ1-4
TGTGCCAGCAGCTTGTGGACTAGCGGCAGAGGGACCGGGGAGCTGTTTTTT CASSLWTSGRGTGELFF TRBV7-8 TRBD2 - TRBJ2-2